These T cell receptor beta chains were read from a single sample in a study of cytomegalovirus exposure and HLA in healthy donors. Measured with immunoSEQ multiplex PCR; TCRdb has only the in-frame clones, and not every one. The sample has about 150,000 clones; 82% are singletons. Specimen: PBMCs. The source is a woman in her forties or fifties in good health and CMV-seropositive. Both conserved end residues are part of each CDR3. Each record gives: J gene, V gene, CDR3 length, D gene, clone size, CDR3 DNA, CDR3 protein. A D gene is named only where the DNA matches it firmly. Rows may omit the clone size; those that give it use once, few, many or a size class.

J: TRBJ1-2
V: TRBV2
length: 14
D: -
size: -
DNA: TGTGCCAGCATTTTAGCGGGGACGAACTATGGCTACACCTTC
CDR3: CASILAGTNYGYTF

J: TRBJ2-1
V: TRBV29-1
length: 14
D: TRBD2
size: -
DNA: TGCAGCGCCCCCCTTAGCGGGGGGGCCCAGGAGCAGTTCTTC
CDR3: CSAPLSGGAQEQFF

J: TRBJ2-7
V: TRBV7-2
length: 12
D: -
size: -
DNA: TGTGCCAGCAGCTTAGGGGGCTCCGAGCAGTACTTC
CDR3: CASSLGGSEQYF

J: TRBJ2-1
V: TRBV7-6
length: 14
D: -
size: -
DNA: TGTGCCAGCAGCAGCTCGAGCTCCTACAATGAGCAGTTCTTC
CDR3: CASSSSSSYNEQFF

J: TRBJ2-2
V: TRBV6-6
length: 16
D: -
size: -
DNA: TGTGCCAGCAGTTACTTATCACAGCCAAGCACCGGGGAGCTGTTTTTT
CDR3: CASSYLSQPSTGELFF

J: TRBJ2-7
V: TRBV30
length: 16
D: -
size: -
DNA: TGTGCCTGGAGTGTACGGGAGAGGGTTACGGTTCACGAGCAGTACTTC
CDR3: CAWSVRERVTVHEQYF

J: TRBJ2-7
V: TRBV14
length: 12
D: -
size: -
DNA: TGTGCCAGCAGCGCTACCTCCTACGAGCAGTACTTC
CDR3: CASSATSYEQYF

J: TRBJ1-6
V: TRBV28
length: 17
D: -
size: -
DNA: TGTGCCAGCAGTTTAGCCCGTTTGAGCTCCTATAATTCACCCCTCCACTTT
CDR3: CASSLARLSSYNSPLHF

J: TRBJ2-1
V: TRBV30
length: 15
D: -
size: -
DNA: TGTGCCTGGAGTGTGGCGCAGCCCGGGATCAATGAGCAGTTCTTC
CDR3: CAWSVAQPGINEQFF

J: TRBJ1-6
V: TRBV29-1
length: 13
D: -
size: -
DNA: TGCAGCGTGGCGGACAGTTATAATTCACCCCTCCACTTT
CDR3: CSVADSYNSPLHF

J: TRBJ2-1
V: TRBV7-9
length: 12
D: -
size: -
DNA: TGTGCCAGCAGCCAGGGGTCGGTTCGGCAGTTCTTC
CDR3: CASSQGSVRQFF

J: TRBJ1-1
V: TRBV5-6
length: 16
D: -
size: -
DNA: TGTGCCAGCAGCTTCCGGAGGGGAGGGGGGAACACTGAAGCTTTCTTT
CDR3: CASSFRRGGGNTEAFF

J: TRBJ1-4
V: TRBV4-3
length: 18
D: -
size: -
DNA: TGCGCCAGCAGCCAAGGAGGTGAACTGGGTGCAACTAATGAAAAACTGTTTTTT
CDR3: CASSQGGELGATNEKLFF

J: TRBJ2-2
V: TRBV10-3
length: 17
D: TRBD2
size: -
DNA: TGTGCCATCCGACTAGCGGGGACGGGATCGAACACCGGGGAGCTGTTTTTT
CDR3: CAIRLAGTGSNTGELFF

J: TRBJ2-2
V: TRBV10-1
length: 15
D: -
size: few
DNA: TGCGCCAGCAGTGAGTCACGAGGGTTCAACGGGGAGCTGTTTTTT
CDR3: CASSESRGFNGELFF

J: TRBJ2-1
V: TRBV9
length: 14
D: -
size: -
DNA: TGTGCCAGCAGCGTAGGGGCTCCCCACAATGAGCAGTTCTTC
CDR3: CASSVGAPHNEQFF

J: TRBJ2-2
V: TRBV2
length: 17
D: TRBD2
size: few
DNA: TGTGCCAGCAGCGAATCTAGCGGGGGAGCCAATCCCCCCCGGCTGTTTTTT
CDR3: CASSESSGGANPPRLFF

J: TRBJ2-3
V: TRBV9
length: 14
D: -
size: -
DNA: TGTGCCAGCAGCGTTTCGACTGGCTTGGGTACGCAGTATTTT
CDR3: CASSVSTGLGTQYF

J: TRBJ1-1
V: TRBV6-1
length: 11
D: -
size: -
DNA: TGTGCCAGCCGCGCCGCCACTGAAGCTTTCTTT
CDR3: CASRAATEAFF

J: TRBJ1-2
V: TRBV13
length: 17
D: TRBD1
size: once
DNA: TGTGCCAGCAGCTTAGGCTCCGCAGGGGGGATTAACTATGGCTACACCTTC
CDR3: CASSLGSAGGINYGYTF

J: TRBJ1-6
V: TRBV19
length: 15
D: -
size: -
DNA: TGTGCCAGTAGTTTCGGGAGCTCCTATAATTCACCCCTCCACTTT
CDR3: CASSFGSSYNSPLHF

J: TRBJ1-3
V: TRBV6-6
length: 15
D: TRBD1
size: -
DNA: TGTGCCAGCAGTTACTCAACAGGGGGCGGAAACACCATATATTTT
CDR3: CASSYSTGGGNTIYF

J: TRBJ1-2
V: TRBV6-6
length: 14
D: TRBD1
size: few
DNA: TGTGCCAGCAGTTCGGACAGGGAAGCTTATGGCTACACCTTC
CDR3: CASSSDREAYGYTF

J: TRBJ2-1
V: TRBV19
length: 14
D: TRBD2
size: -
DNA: TGTGCCAGTAAAGGGGGGACTAGGGTGGAAGAGCAGTTCTTC
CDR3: CASKGGTRVEEQFF

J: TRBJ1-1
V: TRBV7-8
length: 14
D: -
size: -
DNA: TGTGCCAGCCTTCCCGGGGGGGTGGGCACTGAAGCTTTCTTT
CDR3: CASLPGGVGTEAFF

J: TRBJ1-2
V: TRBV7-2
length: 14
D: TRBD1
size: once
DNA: TGTGCCAGCACCCGACAGGGGGCAATAAAGGGCTACACCTTC
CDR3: CASTRQGAIKGYTF

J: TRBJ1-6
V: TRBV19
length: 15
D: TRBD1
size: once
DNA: TGTGCCAGTAGACACCGGGACAGGGTTAATTCACCCCTCCACTTT
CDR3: CASRHRDRVNSPLHF

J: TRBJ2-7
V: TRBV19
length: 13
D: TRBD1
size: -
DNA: TGTGCCAGTAGTATCAGACAGGGGAACGAGCAGTACTTC
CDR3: CASSIRQGNEQYF

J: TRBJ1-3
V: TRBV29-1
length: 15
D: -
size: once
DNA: TGCAGCGTTGTGGGGAGCGCGAGGACTGGAAACACCATATATTTT
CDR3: CSVVGSARTGNTIYF

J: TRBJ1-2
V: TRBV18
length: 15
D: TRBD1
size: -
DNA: TGTGCCAGCTCACTTCGACAGGGTTCCGTCTATGGCTACACCTTC
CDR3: CASSLRQGSVYGYTF

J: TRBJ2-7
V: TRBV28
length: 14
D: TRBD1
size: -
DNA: TGTGCCAGCAACCCGGGACAGGCGCTCTACGAGCAGTACTTC
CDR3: CASNPGQALYEQYF

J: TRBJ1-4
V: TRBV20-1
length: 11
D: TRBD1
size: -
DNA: TGCAGTGCTAGAGACCCGGGACAGGTCCTTTTT
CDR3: CSARDPGQVLF

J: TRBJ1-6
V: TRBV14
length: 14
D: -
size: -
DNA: TGTGCCAGCAGCCCCGGACTTATGAATTCACCCCTCCACTTT
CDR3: CASSPGLMNSPLHF

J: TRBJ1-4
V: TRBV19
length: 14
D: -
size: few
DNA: TGTGCCAGTAGTGACCCCGGGGCTAATGAAAAACTGTTTTTT
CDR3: CASSDPGANEKLFF

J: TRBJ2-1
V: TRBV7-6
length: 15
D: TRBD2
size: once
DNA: TGTGCCAGCAGCTTAAGGGCGGGGGATTACAATGAGCAGTTCTTC
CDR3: CASSLRAGDYNEQFF

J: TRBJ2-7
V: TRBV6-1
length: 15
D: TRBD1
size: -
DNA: TGTGCCAGCAGGGGGGACAGGGGGCGCTACTACGAGCAGTACTTC
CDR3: CASRGDRGRYYEQYF

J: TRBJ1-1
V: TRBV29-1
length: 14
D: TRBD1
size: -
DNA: TGCAGCGTAGGACAGGGGAGGGGGAACACTGAAGCTTTCTTT
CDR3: CSVGQGRGNTEAFF

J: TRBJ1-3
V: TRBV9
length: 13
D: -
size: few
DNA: TGTGCCAGCAGTGAGGACTCTGGAAACACCATATATTTT
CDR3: CASSEDSGNTIYF

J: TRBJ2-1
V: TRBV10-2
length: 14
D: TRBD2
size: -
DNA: TGCGCCAGCAGTGCTAGCGGGGGGGCAAATGAGCAGTTCTTC
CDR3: CASSASGGANEQFF

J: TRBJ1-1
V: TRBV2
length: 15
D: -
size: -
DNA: TGTGCCAGCAGTGCTCTTCTCCCTGGAGGCACTGAAGCTTTCTTT
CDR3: CASSALLPGGTEAFF

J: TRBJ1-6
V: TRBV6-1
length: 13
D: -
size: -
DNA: TGTGCCAGCAGTGAAGCCGAGGGAACACCCCTCCACTTT
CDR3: CASSEAEGTPLHF

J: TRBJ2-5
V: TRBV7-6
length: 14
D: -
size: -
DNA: TGTGCCAGCAGCCATGGCGGGAATCAAGAGACCCAGTACTTC
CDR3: CASSHGGNQETQYF

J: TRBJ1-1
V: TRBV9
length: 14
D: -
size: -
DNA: TGTGCCAGCAGCGTAGCTACTTTCGGGGGGGAAGCTTTCTTT
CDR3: CASSVATFGGEAFF

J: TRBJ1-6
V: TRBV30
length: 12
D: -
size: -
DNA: TGTGCCTGGAGTGTACTCCATTCACCCCTCCACTTT
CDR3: CAWSVLHSPLHF

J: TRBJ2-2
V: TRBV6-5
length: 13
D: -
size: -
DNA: TGTGCCAGCAGTTCCTCGGGCCCCGGGGAGCTGTTTTTT
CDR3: CASSSSGPGELFF

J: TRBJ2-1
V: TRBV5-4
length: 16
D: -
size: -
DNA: TGTGCCAGCAGCTTGGAATTCGGGAAATCCTACAATGAGCAGTTCTTC
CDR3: CASSLEFGKSYNEQFF

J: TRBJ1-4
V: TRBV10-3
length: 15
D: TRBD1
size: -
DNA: TGTGCCTCCGGGACAGGGGGTACCACTAATGAAAAACTGTTTTTT
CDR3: CASGTGGTTNEKLFF

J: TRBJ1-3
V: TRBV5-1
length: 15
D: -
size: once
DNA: TGCGCCAGCAGCTTAACTTCAGGCTCTGGAAACACCATATATTTT
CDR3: CASSLTSGSGNTIYF

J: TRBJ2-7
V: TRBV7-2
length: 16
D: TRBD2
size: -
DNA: TGTGCCAGCAGCTTAGAAGGGACTAGCGGTATTTGGGAGCAGTACTTC
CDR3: CASSLEGTSGIWEQYF